This T cell receptor (beta chain) was recovered during a study (dated by TCRdb to about 2015). Describing the broader study: The study set out to test whether tumor-infiltrating Tregs in breast cancer get recruited from blood Tregs or are instead converted in situ from other CD4+ T cell subsets.

Memory CD4+ T cells were isolated as CD4+CD45RO+CD25- cells. Tregs, naive and memory CD4+ T cells from tumor, blood and ipsilateral draining lymph nodes of a handful of breast cancer patients underwent full-length TCR alpha and beta sequencing. Ficoll density gradient centrifugation was used to isolate mononuclear cells from lymph nodes or from 50 to 60 ml of peripheral blood. A purity exceeding 90% was confirmed by FACS for the sorted cell populations. Full-length TCR variable regions were amplified by 5' RACE PCR with constant-region reverse primers, and semi-nested PCR with Nested Universal Primer A was subsequently performed. The ReliaPrep RNA Cell Miniprep System was used to extract total RNA, which was then reverse transcribed into 5'RACE-ready cDNA with the SMARTer RACE 5'/3' Kit. Full-length TCR alpha and beta libraries were barcoded with multiplex adaptors and sequenced on an Illumina MiSeq. In the paper's pipeline: For each of nine subset-tissue groups, sequencing data from the five patients were pooled, and the groups were then compared using unsupervised clustering of TCR gene usage. Repertoire similarity was calculated with the Morisita-Horn index, weighting shared sequences by their contribution to each repertoire. Using fastp trimming at Q25 and MiXCR clonotype assembly, TCRdb reanalyzed the public sequencing data and kept in-frame beta chains. Each entry merges the rows of one CDR3 protein and shows their most common DNA and genes. V and J calls and clone size were set by TCRdb, not the authors. For this sample the table gives fewer than 6,500 distinct CDR3 sequences, of which roughly 34% were detected only once. The top ten clones comprise approximately 50% of the sample.

Broader findings and caveats from the paper: Tumor memory CD4+ T cell TCR gene usage was found to cluster with blood and lymph node memory CD4+ cells and with lymph node naive CD4+ cells. The greatest overlap of tumor-infiltrating Treg TCR alpha and beta sequences was with tumor naive CD4+ T cells, followed next by blood naive CD4+ T cells. Validation in the larger cohort was restricted to a single TCR beta V-J rearrangement rather than whole repertoires.

This clonotype was found many times. This clone's antigen is unknown. The sample holds no much larger clone one base away, and base qualities are not on file. Including cysteine and phenylalanine, the CDR3 has 16 amino acids. Solely the CDR3 DNA is kept, with 48 bases framed from the first base. The germline V gene (reference sequence) supplies CDR1 GTSNPN and CDR2 SVGIG. Germline trimming: 2 bases from V, 0 bases from J; junction bases outside gene matches: 5. The sequence came from a female donor with breast cancer. The sequenced sample consisted of memory CD4+ T cells sorted from blood. The label giving this sample's cell subset or site can be read as: memory CD4+ T cells, CD4+CD45RO+CD25-. The chain is made from TRBV30 and TRBJ2-4; TRBD1 lines up with 9 middle nucleotides. The DNA sequence is given as TGTGCCTGGAGTTCGGGACAGGGAATAGCCAAAAACATTCAGTACTTC. It translates as CAWSSGQGIAKNIQYF.